The source of this T cell receptor (beta chain) is a study of OX40 agonist ivuxolimab in advanced cancers. The wider study: Three partial responders included one hepatocellular carcinoma patient and two cutaneous melanoma patients.

The table came from immunoSEQ multiplex PCR; TCRdb's copy has only in-frame clones and leaves some out. The data show about 79,000 clones, with less than 95% seen just once and roughly 9.6% held by the top ten. The CDR3 spans 13 residues. V was cut by 8 bases and J by 1 base, with 10 bases left in between. Germline V lookup: CDR1 MNHEY, CDR2 SVGAGI. Comment on this clone: Its antigen is still unknown.

General study findings and limits: In CD8+ T cells, expanded clones were on average more numerous than in CD4+. Blood T cells, both CD4+ and CD8+, expanded clonally by week 6 at 0.1 to 3.0 mg/kg.

The source of this sequence is an adult with an advanced solid tumor such as melanoma, head and neck, liver or kidney cancer. The sequences come from CD4+ or CD8+ T cells sorted from blood, collected in a trial of the OX40 agonist ivuxolimab. The gene calls are TRBV6-5 and TRBJ2-3, with D perhaps matching TRBD2 (6 bases). The CDR3 DNA sequence: TGTGCCAGCGGGTTAGCGGGCACAGATACGCAGTATTTT. It encodes CASGLAGTDTQYF.